One and the same sample provided the 14 T cell receptor beta chains below, sequenced in a study of cytomegalovirus exposure and HLA in healthy donors. The PCR ran on 60 Vbeta and 13 Jbeta primers. The table came from immunoSEQ multiplex PCR; TCRdb's copy has only in-frame clones and leaves some out. In all, the sample yields 100,000 to 150,000 clones. The sample consisted of PBMCs. These receptors came from a man younger than 30 in good health and CMV-seronegative.

The chain uses TRBV29-1 and TRBJ1-2, with TRBD1 identical over 7 bases. CDR3 length: 16 residues. Germline CDR1 SQVTM, CDR2 ANQGSEA. The V segment lost 0 bases and the J segment 1 base; nucleotides outside the gene matches: 8. The CDR3 here is CSVEDWGTAVNYGYTF. The CDR3 region has the DNA TGCAGCGTTGAAGATTGGGGGACAGCAGTTAACTATGGCTACACCTTC.

This sequence joins TRBV4-2 and TRBJ2-3; TRBD1 aligns across 9 bases. The CDR3 runs to 18 residues. Germline CDR1 reads LGHNA; CDR2 reads YNFKEQ. Germline trimming cut 4 bases from V and 6 bases from J; bases unmatched to any gene: 17. Here the CDR3 reads CASSPKIAGTGWIDTQYF. As DNA, the CDR3 is TGTGCCAGCAGCCCCAAAATCGCCGGGACAGGGTGGATTGATACGCAGTATTTT.

The rearrangement uses TRBV19 and TRBJ2-2, with D maybe TRBD1 (5 bases). V was clipped by 5 bases and J by 4 bases, with 20 bases between them. Germline assignment: CDR1 LNHDA and CDR2 SQIVND (reference sequence). This CDR3 contains 17 residues. The CDR3: CASSGPGPFRSTGELFF. In DNA form, the CDR3 reads TGTGCCAGTAGTGGGCCAGGGCCTTTTAGGAGCACCGGGGAGCTGTTTTTT. The whole variable domain, filled in from reference TRBV19 and TRBJ2-2, reads DGGITQSPKYLFRKEGQNVTLSCEQNLNHDAMYWYRQDPGQGLRLIYYSQIVNDFQKGDIAEGYSVSREKKESFPLTVTSAQKNPTAFYLCASSGPGPFRSTGELFFGEGSRLTVL.

The chain recombines TRBV5-5 with TRBJ2-7, with D possibly being TRBD1 (5 bases). Per the germline V gene, CDR1 is SGHKS and CDR2 is YYEKEE (reference sequence). V lost 1 base to trimming and J lost 0 bases, with 11 bases between them. CDR3 size: 15 residues. The CDR3 spells CASSLLDIYSYEQYF. The CDR3 DNA is TGTGCCAGCAGCTTGTTGGACATATACTCCTACGAGCAGTACTTC.

The chain couples TRBV5-4 to TRBJ2-5; 7 bases align to TRBD2. The CDR3 spans 14 residues. Germline V gene data show CDR1 as SGHNT and CDR2 as YYREEE (reference sequence). The junction had 2 bases not matched to a gene; V was cut back by 2 bases and J by 1 base. Written as DNA, the CDR3 is TGTGCCAGCAGCTTTCCTAGCGGCCAAGAGACCCAGTACTTC. It yields the protein CASSFPSGQETQYF. Full variable domain (rest looked up from reference TRBV5-4 and TRBJ2-5): ETGVTQSPTHLIKTRGQQVTLRCSSQSGHNTVSWYQQALGQGPQFIFQYYREEENGRGNFPPRFSGLQFPNYSSELNVNALELDDSALYLCASSFPSGQETQYFGPGTRLLVL.

The chain couples TRBV4-3 to TRBJ2-6; 7 nucleotides align to TRBD1. Germline loops: CDR1 LGHNA, CDR2 YSLEER. After removal of 4 bases from V and 2 bases from J, the junction contained 8 bases not matched to a gene. The CDR3 runs to 17 residues. The CDR3 region is CASSRYQQGTGANVLTF. CDR3 DNA: TGCGCCAGCAGCCGATATCAACAGGGGACTGGGGCCAACGTCCTGACTTTC.

The V call is TRBV10-3, the J call TRBJ2-1, with D perhaps matching TRBD2 (6 bases). Trimming removed 3 bases at V and 1 base at J, with 13 bases between. From germline, CDR1 is ENHRY and CDR2 SYGVKD. The CDR3 contains 16 residues. The CDR3 loop is CAISEVSGPSYNEQFF. In DNA, the CDR3 is TGTGCCATCAGTGAAGTAAGCGGGCCTTCCTACAATGAGCAGTTCTTC.

The chain has TRBV27 and TRBJ1-6, with 10 positions matching TRBD1. The CDR3 extends over 13 amino acids. V dropped 5 bases and J dropped 13; count of bases not matched to a gene: 5. Germline V gene data show CDR1 as MNHEY and CDR2 as SMNVEV (reference sequence). CDR3 coding DNA: TGTGCCAGCAGTCCGACAGGGGGCTTCCCCCTCCACTTT. Translating it yields CASSPTGGFPLHF.

The chain employs TRBV5-1 and TRBJ2-1; D unclear. V was cut by 4 bases and J by 9 bases, with 8 bases left in between. The CDR3 extends over 11 amino acids. The germline V gene has CDR1 SGHRS and CDR2 YFSETQ. CDR3 in DNA: TGCGCCAGCAGCAGCAACGGTGAGCAGTTCTTC. Its translation: CASSSNGEQFF.

CDR3: CASSRGGKREALEGLSSYNEQFF. The CDR3 coding sequence is TGTGCCAGCTCCCGTGGGGGGAAACGGGAGGCCCTCGAGGGCCTTAGCTCCTACAATGAGCAGTTCTTC. The J gene is TRBJ2-1, the V gene TRBV18; TRBD2 matches 7 bases. CDR1 is KGHSH, CDR2 LQKENI, per germline. The CDR3 totals 23 residues. V lost 6 bases, J lost 0 bases, and 29 bases stayed unmatched.

This chain links TRBV4-3 with TRBJ2-2; TRBD2 agrees at 12 bases. After removal of 0 bases from V and 5 bases from J, the junction contained 10 bases not matched to a gene. This CDR3 region has 19 residues. Germline CDR1 reads LGHNA; CDR2 reads YSLEER. The CDR3 loop reads CASSQDRSGLAGKTGELFF. DNA of the CDR3: TGCGCCAGCAGCCAAGATAGATCCGGACTAGCGGGAAAAACCGGGGAGCTGTTTTTT.

The J gene is TRBJ2-1, the V gene TRBV28; 10 nucleotides match TRBD2. The CDR3 covers 16 residues. Trimming took 5 bases from V and 8 from J; bases not matched to a gene: 12. Germline CDR1 and CDR2: MDHEN and SYDVKM. CDR3 coding DNA: TGTGCCAGCAGTCTCCTCGCTAGCGGGAGACGACATGAGCAGTTCTTC. It codes for CASSLLASGRRHEQFF.

The genes are TRBV19 and TRBJ2-7; the match to TRBD2 covers 11 bases. V lost 2 bases and J lost 6; bases outside the gene matches: 6. This CDR3 is 15 amino acids long. Germline V gene lookup returns CDR1 LNHDA and CDR2 SQIVND (reference sequence). The CDR3 DNA reads as TGTGCCAGTAGTATAAGCGGGACTAGCGGCGGCGAGCAGTACTTC. Residues: CASSISGTSGGEQYF. The variable domain in full, with the rest retrieved from reference TRBV19 and TRBJ2-7, is DGGITQSPKYLFRKEGQNVTLSCEQNLNHDAMYWYRQDPGQGLRLIYYSQIVNDFQKGDIAEGYSVSREKKESFPLTVTSAQKNPTAFYLCASSISGTSGGEQYFGPGTRLTVT.

The V gene is TRBV9, the J gene TRBJ2-5; tentative D call: TRBD1 (5 bases). V dropped 0 bases and J dropped 3 bases, with 12 bases sitting between them. From germline, CDR1 is SGDLS and CDR2 YYNGEE. The length of the CDR3 is 15 residues. The CDR3: CASSVGRWGEETQYF. In DNA, the CDR3 is TGTGCCAGCAGCGTAGGTCGGTGGGGCGAAGAGACCCAGTACTTC.